The sequence of this T cell receptor beta chain was determined in a study of shared clonotypes between healthy human individuals. Sequenced by immunoSEQ multiplex PCR; TCRdb stores in-frame clones only, minus some. The data hold 630,000 or so clones, with roughly 98% observed a single time. The CDR3 spans 14 residues. Germline V gene lookup returns CDR1 SNHLY and CDR2 FYNNEI. V lost 6 bases to trimming and J lost 6 bases, with 15 bases between them. Naive CD8 cells comprised CD45RO-negative, CCR7-positively selected cells, excluding terminally differentiated effector memory CD45RA+ cells. The sequenced sample consisted of naive CD8+ T cells sorted from blood. The chain joins TRBV2 to TRBJ2-1; maybe TRBD1 (6 bases). The TCR comes from a man younger than 45 in good health. The CDR3 sequence is CASSLQGFGNEQFF. CDR3 DNA sequence: TGTGCCAGCAGCTTACAGGGTTTCGGCAATGAGCAGTTCTTC.